This T cell receptor beta chain is drawn from a study of blood T cells in healthy people across ages. The authors ran a second PCR of about 7 to 11 cycles using a sample-barcoded 5' primer and a J-beta primer mix. In TCRdb, the 5' RACE reads were re-called with MiXCR into one record per CDR3 protein. Found here are hundreds of thousands of distinct CDR3 sequences, about 30% of them singletons; the top ten hold 15%. The CDR3 is 13 amino acids. Trimming shortened V by 1 base and J by 7 bases, and 10 bases separated the two germline ends. Germline V lookup: CDR1 SGHTA, CDR2 FQGNSA. This clonotype was counted at least ten times.

The receptor was derived from a woman aged 80 or over in good health. Sequencing used blood. The rearrangement links TRBV7-2 to TRBJ1-2; tentatively, D is TRBD1 (5 bases). In DNA form, the CDR3 reads TGTGCCAGCAGCTTAGACAGGACCGGTGGCTACACCTTC. Amino acids: CASSLDRTGGYTF.